The sequence of this TCR beta chain was determined in a study of molecular identifiers for immune sequencing clone quantification. The overall study: RNA from approximately 20,000 or 100,000 naive CD8 cells was split five ways in replicates, with four sequenced. General study findings and limits: Clone sizes could be underestimated for highly expanded clones when identical TCR molecules share a barcode.

Via MiXCR, TCRdb re-called the PCR reads, giving one row per CDR3 protein. The table has fewer than 350,000 distinct CDR3 sequences, under 25% seen once. As regards this clonotype: The antigen is unknown. A much larger clone lies a single base off, so this may be a read error.

Naive CD8 T cells were picked out by sorting for CD8+CD4-CCR7+CD45RA+. Trimming stripped 0 bases from V and 1 base from J, with 15 bases between. Germline V gene data show CDR1 as SEHNR and CDR2 as FQNEAQ (reference sequence). This CDR3 is built from 17 residues. The sequence was collected from a human donor in good health. Some libraries in this study had Jurkat cell RNA spiked in. Sequencing was performed on naive CD8+ T cells from blood, with Jurkat cell RNA spiked in. Subset specified: FACS-sorted CD8+CD4-CCR7+CD45RA+ naive T cells. The rearrangement uses TRBV7-9 and TRBJ2-5, with D possibly TRBD1 on 6 matching bases. CDR3 in DNA: TGTGCCAGCAGCTTAGCTGGCGAGGGGGACCCCCAAGAGACCCAGTACTTC. This codes for CASSLAGEGDPQETQYF.